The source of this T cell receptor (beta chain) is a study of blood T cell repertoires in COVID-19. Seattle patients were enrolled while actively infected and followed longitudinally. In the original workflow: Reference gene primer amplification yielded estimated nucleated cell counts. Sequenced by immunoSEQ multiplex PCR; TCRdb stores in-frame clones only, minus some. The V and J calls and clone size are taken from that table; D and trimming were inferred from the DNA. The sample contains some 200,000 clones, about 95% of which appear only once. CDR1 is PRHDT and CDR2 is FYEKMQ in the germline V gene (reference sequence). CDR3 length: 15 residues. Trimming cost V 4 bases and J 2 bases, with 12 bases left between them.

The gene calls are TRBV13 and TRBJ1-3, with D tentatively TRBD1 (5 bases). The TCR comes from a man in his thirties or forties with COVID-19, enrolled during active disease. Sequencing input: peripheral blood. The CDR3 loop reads CASSSEQVAGNTIYF. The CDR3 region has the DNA TGTGCCAGCAGCTCCGAACAGGTAGCTGGAAACACCATATATTTT.